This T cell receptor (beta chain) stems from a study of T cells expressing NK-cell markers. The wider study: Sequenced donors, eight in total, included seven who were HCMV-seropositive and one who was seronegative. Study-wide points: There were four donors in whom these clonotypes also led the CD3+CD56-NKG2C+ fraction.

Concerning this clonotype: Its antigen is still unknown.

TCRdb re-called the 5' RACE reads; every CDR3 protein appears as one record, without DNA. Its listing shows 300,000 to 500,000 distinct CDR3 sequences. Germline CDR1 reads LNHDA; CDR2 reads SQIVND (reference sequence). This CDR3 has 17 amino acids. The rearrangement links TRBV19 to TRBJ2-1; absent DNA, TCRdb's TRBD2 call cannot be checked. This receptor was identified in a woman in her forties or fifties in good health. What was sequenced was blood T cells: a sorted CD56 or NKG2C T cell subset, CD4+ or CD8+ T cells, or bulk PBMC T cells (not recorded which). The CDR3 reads CASGGLASPSSYNEQFF. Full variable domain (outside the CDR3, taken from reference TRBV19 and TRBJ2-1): DGGITQSPKYLFRKEGQNVTLSCEQNLNHDAMYWYRQDPGQGLRLIYYSQIVNDFQKGDIAEGYSVSREKKESFPLTVTSAQKNPTAFYLCASGGLASPSSYNEQFFGPGTRLTVL.